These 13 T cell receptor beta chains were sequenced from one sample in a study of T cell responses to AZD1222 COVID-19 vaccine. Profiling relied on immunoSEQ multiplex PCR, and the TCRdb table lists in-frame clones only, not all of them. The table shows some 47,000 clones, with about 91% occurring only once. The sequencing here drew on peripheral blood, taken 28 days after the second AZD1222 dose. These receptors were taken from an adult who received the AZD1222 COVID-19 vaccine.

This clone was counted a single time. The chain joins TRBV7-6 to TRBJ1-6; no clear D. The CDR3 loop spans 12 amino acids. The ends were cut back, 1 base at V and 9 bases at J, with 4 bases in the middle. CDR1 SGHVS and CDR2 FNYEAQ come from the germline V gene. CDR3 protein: CASSLGSSPLHF. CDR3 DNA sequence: TGTGCCAGCAGCTTAGGGTCTTCACCCCTCCACTTT.

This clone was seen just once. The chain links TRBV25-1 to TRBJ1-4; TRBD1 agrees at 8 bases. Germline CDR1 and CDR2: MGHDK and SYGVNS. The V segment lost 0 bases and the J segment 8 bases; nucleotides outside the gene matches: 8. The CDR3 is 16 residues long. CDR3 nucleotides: TGTGCCAGCAGTGAATATAAGCGGACAGGGAAGGAAAAACTGTTTTTT. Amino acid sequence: CASSEYKRTGKEKLFF.

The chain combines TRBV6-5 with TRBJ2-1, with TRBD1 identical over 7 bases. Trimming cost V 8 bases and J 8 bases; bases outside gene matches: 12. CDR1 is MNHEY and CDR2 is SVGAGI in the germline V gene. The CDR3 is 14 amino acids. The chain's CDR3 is CASSVGDSRDEQFF. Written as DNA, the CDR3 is TGTGCCAGCTCAGTAGGGGACAGTCGGGATGAGCAGTTCTTC.

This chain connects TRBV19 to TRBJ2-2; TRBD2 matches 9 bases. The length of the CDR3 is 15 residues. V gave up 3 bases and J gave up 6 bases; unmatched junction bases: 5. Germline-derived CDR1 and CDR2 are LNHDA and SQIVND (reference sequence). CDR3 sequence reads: CASSIRSGSPGELFF. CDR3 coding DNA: TGTGCCAGTAGTATCCGTAGCGGGAGCCCCGGGGAGCTGTTTTTT.

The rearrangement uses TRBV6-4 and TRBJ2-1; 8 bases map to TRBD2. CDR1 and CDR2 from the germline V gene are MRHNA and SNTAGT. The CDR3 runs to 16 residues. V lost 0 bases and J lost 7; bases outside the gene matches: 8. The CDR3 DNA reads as TGTGCCAGCAGTGACTCGTGGACTAGCCGGAAGAATGAGCAGTTCTTC. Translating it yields CASSDSWTSRKNEQFF.

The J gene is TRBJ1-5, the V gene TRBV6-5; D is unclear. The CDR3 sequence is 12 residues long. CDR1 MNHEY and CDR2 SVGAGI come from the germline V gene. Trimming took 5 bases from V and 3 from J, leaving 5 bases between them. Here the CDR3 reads CASSRHNQPQHF. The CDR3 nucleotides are TGTGCCAGCAGTCGTCACAATCAGCCCCAGCATTTT.

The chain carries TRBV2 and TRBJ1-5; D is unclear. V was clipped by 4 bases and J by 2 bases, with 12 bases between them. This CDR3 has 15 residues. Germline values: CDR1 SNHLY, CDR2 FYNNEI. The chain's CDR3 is CASSVDKGGNQPQHF. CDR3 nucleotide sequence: TGTGCCAGCAGTGTGGATAAGGGCGGCAATCAGCCCCAGCATTTT.

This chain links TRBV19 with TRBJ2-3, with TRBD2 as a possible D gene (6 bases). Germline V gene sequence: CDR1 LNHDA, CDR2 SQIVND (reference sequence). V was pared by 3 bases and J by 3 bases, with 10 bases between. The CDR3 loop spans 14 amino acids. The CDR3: CASSMTRGTDTQYF. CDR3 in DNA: TGTGCCAGTAGTATGACTCGGGGGACAGATACGCAGTATTTT.

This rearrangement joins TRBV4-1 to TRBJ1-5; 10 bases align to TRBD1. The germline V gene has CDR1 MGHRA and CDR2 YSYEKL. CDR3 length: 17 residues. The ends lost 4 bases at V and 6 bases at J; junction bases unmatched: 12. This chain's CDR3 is CASSPFPGTGARQPQHF. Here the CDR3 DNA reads TGCGCCAGCAGCCCATTCCCCGGGACAGGGGCCCGTCAGCCCCAGCATTTT.

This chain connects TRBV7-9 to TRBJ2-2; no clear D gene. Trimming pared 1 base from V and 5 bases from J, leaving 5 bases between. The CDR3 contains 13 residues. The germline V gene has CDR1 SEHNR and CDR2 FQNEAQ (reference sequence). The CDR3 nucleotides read TGTGCCAGCAGCTTAGGTCCTACCGGGGAGCTGTTTTTT. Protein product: CASSLGPTGELFF.

The CDR3 loop is CATSERASGANVLTF. DNA of the CDR3: TGTGCCACCAGTGAGAGGGCCTCTGGGGCCAACGTCCTGACTTTC. This rearrangement joins TRBV24-1 to TRBJ2-6, with D perhaps matching TRBD2 (5 bases). The germline gives CDR1 KGHDR, CDR2 SFDVKD. Trimming shortened V by 4 bases and J by 0 bases, and 6 bases separated the two germline ends. This CDR3 spans 15 amino acids.

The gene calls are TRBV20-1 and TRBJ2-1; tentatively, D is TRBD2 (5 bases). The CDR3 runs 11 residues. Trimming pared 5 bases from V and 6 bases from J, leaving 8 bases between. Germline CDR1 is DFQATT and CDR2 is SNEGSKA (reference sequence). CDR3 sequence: CSAGGPNEQFF. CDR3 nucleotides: TGCAGTGCTGGAGGCCCCAATGAGCAGTTCTTC.

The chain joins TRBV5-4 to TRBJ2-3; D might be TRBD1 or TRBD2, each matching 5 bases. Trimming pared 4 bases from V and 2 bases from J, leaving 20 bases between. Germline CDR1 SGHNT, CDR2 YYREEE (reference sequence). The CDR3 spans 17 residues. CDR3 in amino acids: CASSVKVGRENTDTQYF. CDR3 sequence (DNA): TGTGCCAGCAGCGTGAAAGTGGGCAGGGAGAACACAGATACGCAGTATTTT.